This TCR beta chain was observed in a study of blood T cell repertoires in COVID-19. Study background: COVID-19 samples collected from the United States, Italy and Spain covered acute and convalescent phases. T cells, B-cell-depleted T cells, or PBMCs provided the cDNA or gDNA that served as material.

Germline V CDR1 and CDR2: MNHNY, SVGAGI (reference sequence). This CDR3 is built from 15 residues. Losses at the gene ends were 5 bases for V and 0 bases for J; bases not matched to a gene: 4. Authors' data handling: How many nucleated cells were present was estimated from reference gene primer amplification. Sequenced by immunoSEQ multiplex PCR; TCRdb stores in-frame clones only, minus some. That table furnishes V, J and clone size, whereas the DNA furnished D and trimming. The sample has approximately 220,000 clones, 65% to 85% seen once. The chain has TRBV6-6 and TRBJ1-5, with TRBD1 identical over 7 bases. The specimen sequenced was peripheral blood. The clonotype was recovered from a woman aged 80 or over with acute or convalescent COVID-19. CDR3 in DNA: TGTGCCAGCAGTCAGGGACAGAGTAGCAATCAGCCCCAGCATTTT. Translated: CASSQGQSSNQPQHF.